The present T cell receptor (beta chain) was sequenced within a study of blood T cell repertoires in COVID-19. Original handling: Amplified reference gene primers provided the basis for estimating nucleated cell counts. The table came from immunoSEQ multiplex PCR; TCRdb's copy has only in-frame clones and leaves some out. V and J calls and clone size are as listed in that table; D and trimming were resolved from the DNA. The table shows some 240,000 clones, with roughly 90% occurring only once. V shed 5 bases and J shed 2 bases, with 11 bases lying between them. This CDR3 region has 14 residues. CDR1 is SGHTA, CDR2 FQGNSA, per germline.

The sequence was obtained from a man in his 60s who had recovered from COVID-19. What was sequenced was peripheral blood. This sequence joins TRBV7-2 and TRBJ2-3; D remains unclear. CDR3 in DNA: TGTGCCAGCAGCCCACCGGGTGTCACAGATACGCAGTATTTT. Its translation is CASSPPGVTDTQYF.